The clone carrying this TCR beta chain has only one observation. Original processing notes: Nucleated cell number was recorded as an estimate derived from reference gene primer amplification. The protocol was immunoSEQ multiplex PCR, while the TCRdb copy is restricted to in-frame clones and leaves out a portion. D and trimming were read from the DNA, whereas the V and J calls and clone size are those reported in that table. The sample includes about 190,000 clones, roughly nine tenths seen only once; the top ten take roughly 6.7%. The data were taken from a study of blood T cell repertoires in COVID-19. Across the whole study: The United States, Italy and Spain provided the acute and convalescent COVID-19 samples. From T cells, B-cell-depleted T cells, or PBMCs came the material, which was cDNA or gDNA.

Germline V CDR1 and CDR2: SGHRS, YFSETQ. V dropped 3 bases and J dropped 7; count of bases not matched to a gene: 12. The CDR3 totals 18 residues. Sequencing input: peripheral blood. The chain has TRBV5-1 and TRBJ2-1; 14 positions agree with TRBD2. The sequence was collected from a man aged 40-50 years with acute or convalescent COVID-19. CDR3 bases: TGCGCCAGCAGCTATCACCGGGGGACTAGCGGGGGATCGAATGAGCAGTTCTTC. This gives the protein CASSYHRGTSGGSNEQFF.